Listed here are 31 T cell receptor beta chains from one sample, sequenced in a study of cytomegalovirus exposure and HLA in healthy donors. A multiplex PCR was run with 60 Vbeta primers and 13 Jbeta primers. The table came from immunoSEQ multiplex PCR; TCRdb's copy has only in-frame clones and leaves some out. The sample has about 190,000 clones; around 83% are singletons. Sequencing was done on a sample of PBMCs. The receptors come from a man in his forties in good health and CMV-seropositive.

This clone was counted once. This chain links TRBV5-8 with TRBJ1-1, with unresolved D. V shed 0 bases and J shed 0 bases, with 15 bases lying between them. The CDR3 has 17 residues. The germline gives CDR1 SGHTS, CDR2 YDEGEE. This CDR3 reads CASSLALLRRMNTEAFF. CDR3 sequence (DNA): TGTGCCAGCAGCTTGGCCTTGTTGAGGAGGATGAACACTGAAGCTTTCTTT. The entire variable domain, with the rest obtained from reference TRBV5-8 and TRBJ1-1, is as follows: EAGVTQSPTHLIKTRGQQATLRCSPISGHTSVYWYQQALGLGLQFLLWYDEGEERNRGNFPPRFSGRQFPNYSSELNVNALELEDSALYLCASSLALLRRMNTEAFFGQGTRLTVV.

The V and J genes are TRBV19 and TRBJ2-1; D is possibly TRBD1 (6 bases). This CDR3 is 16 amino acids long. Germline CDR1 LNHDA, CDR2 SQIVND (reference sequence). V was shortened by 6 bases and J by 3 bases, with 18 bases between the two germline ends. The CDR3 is CASSLKGVAHYNEQFF. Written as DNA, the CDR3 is TGTGCCAGTAGCCTAAAGGGGGTGGCCCACTACAATGAGCAGTTCTTC.

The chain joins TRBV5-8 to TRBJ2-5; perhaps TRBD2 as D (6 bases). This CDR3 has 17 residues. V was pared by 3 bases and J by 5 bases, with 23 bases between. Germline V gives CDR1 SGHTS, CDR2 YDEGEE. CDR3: CASSSLHSGLGRETQYF. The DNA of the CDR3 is TGTGCCAGCAGCTCATTACACTCGGGACTCGGACGGGAGACCCAGTACTTC.

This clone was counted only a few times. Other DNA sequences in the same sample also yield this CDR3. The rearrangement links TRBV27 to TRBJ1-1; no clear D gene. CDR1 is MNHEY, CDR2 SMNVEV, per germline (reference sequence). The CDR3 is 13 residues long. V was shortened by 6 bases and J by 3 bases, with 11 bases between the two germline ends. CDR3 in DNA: TGTGCCAGCAGCCTTAGTCGGGACACTGAAGCTTTCTTT. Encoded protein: CASSLSRDTEAFF.

CDR3 sequence reads: CASRRTGNGNTIYF. For the CDR3, the DNA is TGTGCCAGCAGACGCACAGGGAACGGAAACACCATATATTTT. The V gene is TRBV6-1, the J gene TRBJ1-3; perhaps TRBD1 as D (6 bases). The length of the CDR3 is 14 residues. The V end was cut by 6 bases, the J end by 4 bases, with 13 bases between. Germline assignment: CDR1 MNHNS and CDR2 SASEGT.

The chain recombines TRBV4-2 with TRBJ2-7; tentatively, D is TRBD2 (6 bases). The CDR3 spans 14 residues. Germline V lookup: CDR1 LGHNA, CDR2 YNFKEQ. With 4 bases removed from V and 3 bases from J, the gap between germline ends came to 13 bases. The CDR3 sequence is CASSRDSQGYEQYF. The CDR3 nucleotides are TGTGCCAGCAGCCGGGACTCCCAGGGCTACGAGCAGTACTTC.

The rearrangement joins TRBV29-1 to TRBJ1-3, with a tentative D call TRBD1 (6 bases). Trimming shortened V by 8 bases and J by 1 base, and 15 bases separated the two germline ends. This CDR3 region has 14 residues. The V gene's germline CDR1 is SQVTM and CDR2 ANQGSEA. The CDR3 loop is CSFRTVTSGNTIYF. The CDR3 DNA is TGCAGCTTCAGGACAGTAACTTCTGGAAACACCATATATTTT.

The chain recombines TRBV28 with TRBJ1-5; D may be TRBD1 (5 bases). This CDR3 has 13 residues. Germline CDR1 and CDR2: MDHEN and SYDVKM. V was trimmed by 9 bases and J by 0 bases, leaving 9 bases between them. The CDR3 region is CASRGVSNQPQHF. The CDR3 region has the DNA TGTGCCAGTCGGGGGGTTAGCAATCAGCCCCAGCATTTT.

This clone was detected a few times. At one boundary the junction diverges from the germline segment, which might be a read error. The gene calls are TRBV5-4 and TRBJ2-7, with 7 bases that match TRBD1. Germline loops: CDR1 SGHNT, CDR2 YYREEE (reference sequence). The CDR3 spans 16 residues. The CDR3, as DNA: TGTGCCAGCAGCTCGATGGGACAGTCTCTCTCCCACGAGCAGTACTTC. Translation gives CASSSMGQSLSHEQYF.

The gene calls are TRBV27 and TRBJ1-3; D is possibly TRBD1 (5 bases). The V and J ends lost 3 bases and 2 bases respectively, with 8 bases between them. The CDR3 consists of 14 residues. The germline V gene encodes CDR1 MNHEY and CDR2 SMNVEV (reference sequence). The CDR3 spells CASSLSGTGNTIYF. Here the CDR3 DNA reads TGTGCCAGCAGTTTGTCAGGGACTGGAAACACCATATATTTT.

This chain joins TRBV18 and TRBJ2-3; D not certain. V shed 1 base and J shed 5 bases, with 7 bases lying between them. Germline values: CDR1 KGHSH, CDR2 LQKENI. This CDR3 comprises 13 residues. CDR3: CASSPQPLDTQYF. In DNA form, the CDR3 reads TGTGCCAGCTCACCACAGCCATTAGATACGCAGTATTTT.

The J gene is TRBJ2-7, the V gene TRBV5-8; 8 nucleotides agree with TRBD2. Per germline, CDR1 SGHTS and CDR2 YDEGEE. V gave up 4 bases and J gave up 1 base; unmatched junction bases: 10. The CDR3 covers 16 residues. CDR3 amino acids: CASSPRTSGLSYEQYF. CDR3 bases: TGTGCCAGCAGCCCCCGAACTAGCGGACTATCCTACGAGCAGTACTTC.

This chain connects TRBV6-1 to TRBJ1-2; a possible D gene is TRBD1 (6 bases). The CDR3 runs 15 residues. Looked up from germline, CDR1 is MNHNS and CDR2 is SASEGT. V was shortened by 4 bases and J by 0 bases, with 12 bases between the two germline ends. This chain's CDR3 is CASSGGRDTNYGYTF. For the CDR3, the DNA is TGTGCCAGCAGTGGGGGCAGGGACACTAACTATGGCTACACCTTC.

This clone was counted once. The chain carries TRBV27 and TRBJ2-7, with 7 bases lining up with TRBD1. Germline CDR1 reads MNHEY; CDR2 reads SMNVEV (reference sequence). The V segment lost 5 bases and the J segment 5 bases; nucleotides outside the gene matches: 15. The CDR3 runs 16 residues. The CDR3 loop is CASSPRTGDFSHEQYF. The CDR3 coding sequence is TGTGCCAGCAGTCCCCGGACAGGAGATTTTAGCCACGAGCAGTACTTC.

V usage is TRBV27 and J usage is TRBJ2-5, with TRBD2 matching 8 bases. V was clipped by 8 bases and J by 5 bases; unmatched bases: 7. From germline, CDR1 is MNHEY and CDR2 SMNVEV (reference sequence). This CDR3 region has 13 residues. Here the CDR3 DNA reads TGTGCCAGCCGCCGGGGGGGTGGCGAGACCCAGTACTTC. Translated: CASRRGGGETQYF.

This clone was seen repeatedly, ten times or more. CDR3 sequence (DNA): TGTGCCATCAGTGAGGGGCAAGATGGACAGGGGGTAGGAGAGACCCAGTACTTC. Translating gives CAISEGQDGQGVGETQYF. The rearrangement links TRBV10-3 to TRBJ2-5, with 10 bases matching TRBD1. CDR3 length: 18 amino acids. Germline CDR1 and CDR2: ENHRY and SYGVKD. Trimming cost V 2 bases and J 4 bases; bases outside gene matches: 13.

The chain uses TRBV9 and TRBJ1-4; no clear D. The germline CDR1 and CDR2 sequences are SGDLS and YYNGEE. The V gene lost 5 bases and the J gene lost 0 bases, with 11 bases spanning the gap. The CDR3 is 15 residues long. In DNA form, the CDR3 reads TGTGCCAGCAGTGGTTTGGGAGCAACTAATGAAAAACTGTTTTTT. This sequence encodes CASSGLGATNEKLFF.

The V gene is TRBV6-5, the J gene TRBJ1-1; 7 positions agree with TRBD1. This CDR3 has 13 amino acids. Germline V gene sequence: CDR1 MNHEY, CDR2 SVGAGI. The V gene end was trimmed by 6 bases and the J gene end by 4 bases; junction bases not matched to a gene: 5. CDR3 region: CASSLRQGTEAFF. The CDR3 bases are TGTGCCAGCAGCCTCCGACAGGGCACTGAAGCTTTCTTT.

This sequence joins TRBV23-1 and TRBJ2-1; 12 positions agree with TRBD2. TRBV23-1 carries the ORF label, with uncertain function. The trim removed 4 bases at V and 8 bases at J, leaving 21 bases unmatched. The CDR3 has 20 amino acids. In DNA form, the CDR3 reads TGCGCCAGCAGTCGAAGACACCCCGATGGACTAGCGGGAAGAGGGGATGAGCAGTTCTTC. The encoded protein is CASSRRHPDGLAGRGDEQFF.

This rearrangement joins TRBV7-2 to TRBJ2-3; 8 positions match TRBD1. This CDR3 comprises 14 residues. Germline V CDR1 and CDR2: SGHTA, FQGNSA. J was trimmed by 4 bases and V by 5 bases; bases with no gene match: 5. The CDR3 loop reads CASSPGQASDTQYF. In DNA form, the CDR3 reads TGTGCCAGCAGCCCGGGACAGGCATCAGATACGCAGTATTTT.

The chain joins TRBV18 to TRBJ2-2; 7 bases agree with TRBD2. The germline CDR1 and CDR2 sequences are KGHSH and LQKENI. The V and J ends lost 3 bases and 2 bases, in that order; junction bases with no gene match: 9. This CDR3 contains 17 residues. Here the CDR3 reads CASSPRSGGGNTGELFF. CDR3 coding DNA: TGTGCCAGCTCACCCCGTTCGGGAGGAGGAAACACCGGGGAGCTGTTTTTT.

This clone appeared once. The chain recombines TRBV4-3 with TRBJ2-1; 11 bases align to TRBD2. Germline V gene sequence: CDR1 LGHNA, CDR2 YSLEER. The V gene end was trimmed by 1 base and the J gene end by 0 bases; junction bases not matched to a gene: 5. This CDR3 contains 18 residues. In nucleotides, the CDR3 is TGCGCCAGCAGCCAAGCGTTAGCGGGAGGGAGCTCCTACAATGAGCAGTTCTTC. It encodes CASSQALAGGSSYNEQFF.

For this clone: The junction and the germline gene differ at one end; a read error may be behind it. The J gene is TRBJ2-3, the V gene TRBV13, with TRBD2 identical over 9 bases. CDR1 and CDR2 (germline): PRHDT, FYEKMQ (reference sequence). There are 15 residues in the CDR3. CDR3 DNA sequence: TGTGCCAGCAGCTTAAGACTAGCGGCCACAGATGCGCAGTATTTT. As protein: CASSLRLAATDAQYF.

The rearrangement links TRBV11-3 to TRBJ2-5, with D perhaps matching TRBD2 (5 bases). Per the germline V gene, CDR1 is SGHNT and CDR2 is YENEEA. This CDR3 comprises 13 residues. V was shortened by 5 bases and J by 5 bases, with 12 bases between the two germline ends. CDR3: CASSRKSGETQYF. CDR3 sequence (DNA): TGTGCCAGCAGCCGAAAGTCGGGGGAGACCCAGTACTTC.

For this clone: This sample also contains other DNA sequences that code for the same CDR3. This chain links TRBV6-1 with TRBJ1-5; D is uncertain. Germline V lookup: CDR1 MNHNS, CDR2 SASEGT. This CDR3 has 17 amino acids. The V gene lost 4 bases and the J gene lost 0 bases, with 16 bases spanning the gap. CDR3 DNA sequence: TGTGCCAGCAGTGTCCCCATAAATCCTAATAGCAATCAGCCCCAGCATTTT. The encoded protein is CASSVPINPNSNQPQHF.

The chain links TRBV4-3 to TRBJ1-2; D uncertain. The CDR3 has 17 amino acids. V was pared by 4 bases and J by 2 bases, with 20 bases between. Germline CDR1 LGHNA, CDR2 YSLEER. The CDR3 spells CASSRERPGGGNYGYTF. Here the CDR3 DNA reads TGCGCCAGCAGCCGAGAACGCCCCGGCGGAGGAAACTATGGCTACACCTTC.

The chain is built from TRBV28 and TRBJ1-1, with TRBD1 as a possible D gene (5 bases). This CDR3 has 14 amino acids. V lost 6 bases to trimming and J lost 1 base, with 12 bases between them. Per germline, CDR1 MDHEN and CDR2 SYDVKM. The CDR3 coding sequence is TGTGCCAGCAGCCCTCCGGGGGGGAACACTGAAGCTTTCTTT. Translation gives CASSPPGGNTEAFF.

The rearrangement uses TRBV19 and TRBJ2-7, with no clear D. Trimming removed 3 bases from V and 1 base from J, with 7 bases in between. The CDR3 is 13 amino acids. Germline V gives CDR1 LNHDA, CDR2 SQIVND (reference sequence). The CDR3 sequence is CASSMSGSYEQYF. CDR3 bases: TGTGCCAGTAGTATGAGTGGTTCCTACGAGCAGTACTTC.

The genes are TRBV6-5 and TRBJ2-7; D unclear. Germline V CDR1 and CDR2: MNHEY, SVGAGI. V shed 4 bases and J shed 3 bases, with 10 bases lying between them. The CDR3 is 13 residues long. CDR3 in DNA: TGTGCCAGCAGTTTGGGCTACAGCTACGAGCAGTACTTC. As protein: CASSLGYSYEQYF.

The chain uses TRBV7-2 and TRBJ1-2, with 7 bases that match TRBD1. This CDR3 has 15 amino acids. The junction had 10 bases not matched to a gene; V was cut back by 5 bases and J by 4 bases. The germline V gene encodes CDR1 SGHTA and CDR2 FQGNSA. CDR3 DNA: TGTGCCAGCAGCCCAGGACAGGTGCCTGGCTATGGCTACACCTTC. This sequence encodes CASSPGQVPGYGYTF.

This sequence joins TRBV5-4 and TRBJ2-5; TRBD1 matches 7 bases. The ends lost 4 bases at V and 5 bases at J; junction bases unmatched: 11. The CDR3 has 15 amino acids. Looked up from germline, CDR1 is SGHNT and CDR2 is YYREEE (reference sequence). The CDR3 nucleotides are TGTGCCAGCAGCCCGGGGACAGCGGTTCTGGAGACCCAGTACTTC. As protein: CASSPGTAVLETQYF.